The 25 T cell receptor beta chains below come from one sample, sequenced in a study of low-dose radiotherapy and immunotherapy resistance in tumors. cDNA synthesis used a TRAV/TRBV-specific primer set for both chains. Using a constant-region primer together with a V-primer adapter, TCRs were subjected to around 20 PCR cycles of amplification. TCRdb ran MiXCR on the reads and lists one entry per CDR3 protein. The repertoire holds around 90,000 distinct CDR3 sequences, with over 15% as singletons. Time point meaning: before trial treatment. The sequencing used PBMCs, collected before treatment. These TCRs come from a male donor with prostate cancer.

This clonotype showed up many times. The chain carries TRBV6-5 and TRBJ1-1; TRBD1 matches 7 bases. This CDR3 is 12 amino acids long. V was pared by 5 bases and J by 7 bases, with 4 bases of the junction left unmatched. Germline V gene lookup returns CDR1 MNHEY and CDR2 SVGAGI. CDR3: CASSNTGDEAFF. The CDR3 DNA sequence: TGTGCCAGCAGTAACACAGGGGATGAAGCTTTCTTT.

As to this clonotype: A read error may explain this, as a much larger clone is one base away. The chain is built from TRBV3-1 and TRBJ2-1; 8 bases agree with TRBD2. The CDR3 sequence is 14 residues long. Germline lookup yields CDR1 LGHDT and CDR2 YNNKEL (reference sequence). CDR3 sequence: CASNQGTRGNEQFF. The CDR3, as DNA: TGTGCCAGCAACCAAGGGACTAGAGGAAATGAGCAGTTCTTC.

Many counts were recorded for this clonotype. The rearrangement uses TRBV3-1 and TRBJ1-4; 8 nucleotides agree with TRBD1. The CDR3 contains 14 residues. The germline V gene has CDR1 LGHDT and CDR2 YNNKEL (reference sequence). The V segment lost 4 bases and the J segment 7 bases; nucleotides outside the gene matches: 5. CDR3 nucleotides: TGTGCCAGCAGCCTTCAGGGGGCTTTTGAAAAACTGTTTTTT. The encoded protein is CASSLQGAFEKLFF.

The sample holds many counts of this clonotype. The CDR3: CASRIDPVGPEAFF. CDR3 in DNA: TGTGCCAGCAGGATAGACCCAGTCGGCCCTGAAGCTTTCTTT. The rearrangement uses TRBV6-2 or TRBV6-3 and TRBJ1-1; D unclear. Germline V gene lookup returns CDR1 MNHEY and CDR2 SVGEGT. V shed 6 bases and J shed 6 bases, with 17 bases lying between them. The CDR3 length is 14 residues.

At least ten counts were recorded for this clonotype. The chain employs TRBV9 and TRBJ2-1; 8 nucleotides align to TRBD1. This CDR3 spans 15 amino acids. J lost 4 bases, V lost 4 bases, and 7 bases had no gene match. Germline V lookup: CDR1 SGDLS, CDR2 YYNGEE. The CDR3 loop reads CASSTGQGTYNEQFF. As DNA, the CDR3 is TGTGCCAGCAGCACAGGACAGGGTACTTACAATGAGCAGTTCTTC.

This chain connects TRBV1 to TRBJ2-1; TRBD2 is the table's D call and was not checked against the DNA. TRBV1 corresponds to a pseudogene. The CDR3 has 21 residues. The CDR3 DNA reads TGCACCAGCAGCCAAGAGTTTAGTGGGACTAGCCGACAAAGCTCCTACAATGAGCAGTTCTTC. Translated, it gives CTSSQEFSGTSRQSSYNEQFF.

At least ten counts were recorded for this clonotype. The chain carries TRBV11-3 and TRBJ2-7; 8 positions match TRBD2. After removal of 3 bases from V and 8 bases from J, the junction contained 6 bases not matched to a gene. This CDR3 comprises 13 residues. Germline-derived CDR1 and CDR2 are SGHNT and YENEEA. The CDR3 reads CASSFGTGGQQYF. DNA for the CDR3: TGTGCCAGCAGCTTCGGAACGGGAGGGCAGCAGTACTTC.

In regard to this clonotype: The likely explanation is a read error, given a far larger clone one base away. Written as DNA, the CDR3 is TGTGCCAGCAGCCCGACCTCGGGGGCCCAAGAGACCCAGTTCTTC. Residues: CASSPTSGAQETQFF. This rearrangement joins TRBV4-2 to TRBJ2-1; D tentatively reads TRBD1 or TRBD2 (6 bases each). Per the germline V gene, CDR1 is LGHNA and CDR2 is YNFKEQ. The CDR3 runs 15 residues. Trimming shortened V by 4 bases and J by 13 bases, and 23 bases separated the two germline ends.

This clonotype came up many times. The CDR3 loop is CASSLATYNEQFF. The CDR3 DNA follows: TGCGCCAGCAGCTTGGCAACCTACAATGAGCAGTTCTTC. This rearrangement joins TRBV5-1 to TRBJ2-1; D is unclear. The germline V and J ends were trimmed by 0 bases and 2 bases, with 3 bases remaining between them. The germline gives CDR1 SGHRS, CDR2 YFSETQ. CDR3 length: 13 amino acids.

This clonotype occurred many times. The chain joins TRBV28 to TRBJ2-7; the D gene could be TRBD1 or TRBD2 (5 bases each). Germline V gene data show CDR1 as MDHEN and CDR2 as SYDVKM. Between the trimmed V and J ends, which lost 6 bases and 2 bases, there was a span of 14 bases. The CDR3 covers 14 residues. The chain's CDR3 is CASRVRDGTYEQYF. In DNA, the CDR3 is TGTGCCAGCAGGGTCCGGGACGGGACCTACGAGCAGTACTTC.

This clonotype was recorded many times. V usage is TRBV6-2 or TRBV6-3 and J usage is TRBJ2-7; D might be TRBD1 (6 bases). V lost 7 bases, J lost 3 bases, and 13 bases lay in between. The CDR3 loop spans 13 amino acids. CDR1 MNHEY and CDR2 SVGEGT come from the germline V gene. The DNA of the CDR3 is TGTGCCAGCACCCAGACAGGACTCTACGAGCAGTACTTC. Its translation: CASTQTGLYEQYF.

This clonotype occurred many times. The chain links TRBV7-2 to TRBJ2-7; D is unresolved. Deletions cut 2 bases from V and 6 bases from J, with 11 bases between. CDR1 SGHTA and CDR2 FQGNSA come from the germline V gene. CDR3 length equals 13 residues. CDR3 protein: CASSLIPGPEQYF. In DNA form, the CDR3 reads TGTGCCAGCAGCTTAATTCCTGGCCCCGAGCAGTACTTC.

This chain joins TRBV25-1 and TRBJ1-2, with D possibly being TRBD1 (5 bases). V was clipped by 6 bases and J by 0 bases, with 17 bases between them. Germline V gene lookup returns CDR1 MGHDK and CDR2 SYGVNS. The CDR3 is 16 residues long. The CDR3 region is CASSPTRGAANYGYTF. As DNA, the CDR3 is TGTGCCAGCAGCCCGACCCGCGGGGCAGCTAACTATGGCTACACCTTC.

There are many counts of this clonotype. The rearrangement uses TRBV3-1 and TRBJ2-1; D might be TRBD1 or TRBD2, each matching 6 bases. The V gene's germline CDR1 is LGHDT and CDR2 YNNKEL (reference sequence). V shed 0 bases and J shed 15 bases, with 12 bases lying between them. The CDR3 spans 12 residues. The CDR3: CASSQDRGGRFF. DNA for the CDR3: TGTGCCAGCAGCCAAGACAGGGGAGGTCGGTTCTTC.

At least ten counts were recorded for this clonotype. The chain uses TRBV19 and TRBJ2-2; D possibly corresponds to TRBD2 (5 bases). The CDR3 runs to 15 residues. Germline values: CDR1 LNHDA, CDR2 SQIVND (reference sequence). Trimming stripped 5 bases from V and 4 bases from J, with 14 bases between. CDR3 in DNA: TGTGCCAGTAGTCTATGGGCGCGGGCCACCGGGGAGCTGTTTTTT. Translated: CASSLWARATGELFF.

This clonotype was detected a few times. The chain recombines TRBV30 with TRBJ2-1; the D is unclear. This CDR3 spans 12 amino acids. The V gene's germline CDR1 is GTSNPN and CDR2 SVGIG (reference sequence). V gave up 0 bases and J gave up 9 bases, with 9 bases separating them. CDR3 region: CAWSVDRTEQFF. The CDR3 DNA reads as TGTGCCTGGAGTGTCGATAGAACTGAGCAGTTCTTC.

The sample holds many counts of this clonotype. V and J are TRBV28 and TRBJ2-3; TRBD1 matches 8 bases. The germline gives CDR1 MDHEN, CDR2 SYDVKM. V shed 8 bases and J 8 bases; nucleotides not matched to a gene: 12. The CDR3 loop spans 14 amino acids. In DNA form, the CDR3 reads TGTGCCAGCCTAGGACAGGGCCGATTCGGTACGCAGTATTTT. Translation: CASLGQGRFGTQYF.

This clonotype was recorded many times. The chain links TRBV5-6 to TRBJ1-1; D possibly corresponds to TRBD1 (5 bases). CDR1 SGHDT and CDR2 YYEEEE come from the germline V gene. Trimming pared 0 bases from V and 6 bases from J, leaving 12 bases between. The CDR3 has 14 residues. Here the CDR3 reads CASSLALGAAEAFF. In DNA, the CDR3 is TGTGCCAGCAGCTTGGCCCTCGGGGCGGCTGAAGCTTTCTTT.

This clonotype was recorded at least ten times. The J gene is TRBJ2-3, the V gene TRBV28; 8 positions match TRBD2. V gave up 3 bases and J gave up 5 bases; unmatched junction bases: 4. Germline V CDR1 and CDR2: MDHEN, SYDVKM. This CDR3 is 14 amino acids long. DNA of the CDR3: TGTGCCAGCAGTTTCCGGGGGGGCAAAGATACGCAGTATTTT. Amino acid sequence: CASSFRGGKDTQYF.

The chain recombines TRBV5-1 with TRBJ2-2; D may be TRBD1 (6 bases). The germline gives CDR1 SGHRS, CDR2 YFSETQ. This CDR3 comprises 16 residues. Trimming took 0 bases from V and 12 from J, leaving 21 bases between them. The CDR3 coding sequence is TGCGCCAGCAGCTTGGTGCAGGGGAGCACCGGGGAGCAGCTGTTTTTT. Its translation: CASSLVQGSTGEQLFF.

This clonotype was picked up many times. This chain links TRBV7-3 with TRBJ2-1, with 11 bases fitting TRBD2. The V gene's germline CDR1 is SGHTA and CDR2 FQGTGA. CDR3 length: 20 amino acids. V lost 5 bases to trimming and J lost 0 bases; unmatched junction nucleotides: 15. CDR3 DNA sequence: TGTGCCAGCAGCCCCCCCCCACGGCTAGCGGGGGGTAGCTCCTACAATGAGCAGTTCTTC. It encodes CASSPPPRLAGGSSYNEQFF.

Concerning this clonotype: Since a far larger clone is one base different, this is likely a read error. V is TRBV9 and J is TRBJ2-5, with D perhaps TRBD2 (7 bases). The CDR3 has 13 amino acids. Per the germline V gene, CDR1 is SGDLS and CDR2 is YYNGEE. V was pared by 0 bases and J by 11 bases, with 14 bases between. The CDR3 region is CASSVVEGGEQYF. As DNA, the CDR3 is TGTGCCAGCAGCGTAGTCGAAGGGGGGGAGCAGTACTTC.

This clonotype was counted many times. The CDR3 nucleotides are TGTGCCAGCAGCTTGATGCGGGTCCGGGGGCGGCCTAACTATGGCTACACCTTC. Protein product: CASSLMRVRGRPNYGYTF. This chain links TRBV5-6 with TRBJ1-2, with TRBD1 as a possible D gene (6 bases). Trimming took 1 base from V and 0 from J, leaving 19 bases between them. The germline gives CDR1 SGHDT, CDR2 YYEEEE. This CDR3 spans 18 amino acids.

The chain links TRBV4-1 to TRBJ2-5, with D maybe TRBD2 (6 bases). The CDR3 is 16 amino acids. The germline CDR1 and CDR2 sequences are MGHRA and YSYEKL. V was pared by 1 base and J by 7 bases, with 19 bases between. CDR3 in amino acids: CASSQVGGPRGRTQYF. DNA of the CDR3: TGCGCCAGCAGCCAAGTGGGAGGACCACGGGGGAGGACCCAGTACTTC.

This clonotype appeared many times. The chain is built from TRBV15 and TRBJ2-4; D tentatively reads TRBD1 or TRBD2 (6 bases each). The CDR3 runs to 14 residues. Germline loops: CDR1 LNHNV, CDR2 YYDKDF (reference sequence). Trimming removed 3 bases at V and 9 bases at J, with 15 bases between. CDR3 in amino acids: CATSSEGGLGIQYF. DNA for the CDR3: TGTGCCACCAGCAGCGAGGGGGGATTGGGCATTCAGTACTTC.